The source of this T cell receptor (beta chain) is a study of cytomegalovirus exposure and HLA in healthy donors. Overall study findings and caveats: A reported reduction in N-insertions relative to the approximately 670-donor mean was seen in an Asian-associated ancestry cluster in a later analysis. Among the most significant clusters, several appeared linked to common viral pathogens in a later analysis. Reportedly, TCR beta sequences accurately predicted HLA-A and HLA-B alleles in most subjects. A later analysis linked a missense variant in DCLRE1C to the trimming of TCR beta V and J genes.

CDR1 SQVTM and CDR2 ANQGSEA come from the germline V gene. V lost 6 bases and J lost 9; bases outside the gene matches: 2. The CDR3 is made up of 10 amino acids. The PCR had 60 Vbeta and 13 Jbeta primers. TCRdb keeps only in-frame clones here, not all; method: immunoSEQ multiplex PCR. The table includes approximately 210,000 clones, more than 85% detected once. Turning to this clone: What it binds is not known.

Input material: PBMCs. This chain connects TRBV29-1 to TRBJ2-1; TRBD2 matches at 7 bases. This clonotype was obtained from a woman aged 18-29 years in good health and CMV-seronegative. CDR3 DNA sequence: TGCAGCGTGGGCGGGGGTGAGCAGTTCTTC. It is translated as CSVGGGEQFF.